This T cell receptor (beta chain) originates from a study of post-analysis software for immune sequencing data. Notes on the study in general: When the samples were clustered directly with F measure, those that had been prepared in the same batch showed strong co-clustering. Normalized Chao1 diversity was significantly reduced in patients versus controls. A handful of TRBV segments (TRBV5-6, TRBV5-1 and TRBV20-1 among them) occurred more frequently in patients than in controls.

A note on this clonotype: The target antigen is unknown. It is unclear where the CDR3 begins or ends on the DNA, so no DNA is shown, and the CDR3 is as TCRdb lists it.

Germline V lookup: CDR1 MNHEY, CDR2 SVGAGI. The CDR3 is 20 amino acids in total, end residues counted. TCR beta cDNA libraries had unique molecular identifiers. Each CDR3 protein is one row after TCRdb ran MiXCR on the PCR reads. The sample records about 430,000 distinct CDR3 sequences, 30% to 40% being singletons. This receptor was obtained from a girl aged 2-10 years with multiple sclerosis. This rearrangement joins TRBV6-5 to TRBJ1-2. Sequenced input: blood. This CDR3 is CASSYSVEGVNTEAFFGYTF.